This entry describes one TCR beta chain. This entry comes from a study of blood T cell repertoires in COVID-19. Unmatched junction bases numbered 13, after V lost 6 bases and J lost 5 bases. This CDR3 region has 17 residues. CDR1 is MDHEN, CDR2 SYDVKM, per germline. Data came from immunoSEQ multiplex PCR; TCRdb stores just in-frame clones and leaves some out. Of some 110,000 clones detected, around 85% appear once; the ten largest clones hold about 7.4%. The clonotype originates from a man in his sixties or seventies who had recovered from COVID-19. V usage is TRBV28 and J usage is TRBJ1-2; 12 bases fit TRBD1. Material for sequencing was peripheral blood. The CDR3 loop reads CASSPGGGTGGWYGYTF. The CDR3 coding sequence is TGTGCCAGCAGCCCCGGTGGAGGGACAGGGGGCTGGTATGGCTACACCTTC.